The clone carrying this T cell receptor (beta chain) was detected only once. The antigen remains unidentified. The data were taken from a study of CD8 T cells in Susac syndrome. The study's findings and limits: The Susac syndrome CD4+ T cell repertoires displayed no clonal expansion.

cDNA came from approximately 0.5 to 1 ug RNA primed by random hexamers. TCRdb passed the immunoSEQ multiplex PCR reads through MiXCR, listing each CDR3 protein once. This sample has 210,000 or so distinct CDR3 sequences, with about 94% found just once. V lost 6 bases and J lost 3; bases outside the gene matches: 8. Germline V lookup: CDR1 MNHEY, CDR2 SVGEGT. The CDR3 has 15 residues. Source material: CD4+ T cells from PBMCs. The receptor's source is a human donor with Susac syndrome. J is TRBJ1-5 and V is TRBV6-2 or TRBV6-3; 7 bases line up with TRBD1. The CDR3: CASRAGTVVNQPQHF. The DNA of the CDR3 is TGTGCCAGCAGAGCCGGGACAGTGGTCAATCAGCCCCAGCATTTT.